The 2 T cell receptor beta chains given below trace back to one sample, sequenced in a study of CD4+ T cells in melanoma. Profiling relied on immunoSEQ multiplex PCR, and the TCRdb table lists in-frame clones only, not all of them. The data hold about 110,000 clones, with over 80% observed a single time. Sequencing was carried out using peripheral blood. These receptors all stem from a human donor with melanoma.

The J gene is TRBJ1-1, the V gene TRBV2, with D perhaps TRBD1 (6 bases). This CDR3 region has 15 residues. The germline gives CDR1 SNHLY, CDR2 FYNNEI. Trimming removed 6 bases at V and 4 bases at J, with 18 bases between. CDR3 loop: CASRPQQGRSTEAFF. CDR3 coding DNA: TGTGCCAGCAGACCCCAACAGGGAAGGTCCACTGAAGCTTTCTTT.

V and J are TRBV21-1 and TRBJ1-6. TRBV21-1 is a pseudogene segment. This CDR3 region has 16 residues. CDR3 loop: CASSQVWESLNSPLHF. The DNA of the CDR3 is TGTGCCAGCAGCCAGGTGTGGGAGTCCCTGAATTCACCCCTCCACTTT.